One and the same sample provided the 23 T cell receptor beta chains below, sequenced in a study of post-analysis software for immune sequencing data. Study findings and constraints: Patients showed TRBV5-6, TRBV5-1 and TRBV20-1 among roughly 5 TRBV segments more frequent than in controls.

The antigens of these receptors remain unknown. TCR beta cDNA libraries included unique molecular identifiers. TCRdb called the PCR reads again in MiXCR, with one record for every CDR3 protein. The sample lists about 430,000 distinct CDR3 sequences, approximately 37% occurring once. Material: blood. All receptors come from a girl aged 2-9 years with multiple sclerosis.

This CDR3 reads CASSAERDTQYF. The CDR3 DNA sequence: TGTGCCAGCAGTGCCGAGCGAGATACGCAGTATTTT. V gene TRBV6-6 combines with J gene TRBJ2-3; D unclear. Germline V gene sequence: CDR1 MNHNY, CDR2 SVGAGI (reference sequence). The ends were cut back, 5 bases at V and 5 bases at J, with 8 bases in the middle. This CDR3 has 12 residues.

Remarks on this clonotype: The junction departs from germline at one end; a sequencing error may be responsible. V gene TRBV7-8 combines with J gene TRBJ2-1; 11 bases are a match to TRBD1. Germline V gene lookup returns CDR1 SGHVS and CDR2 FQNEAQ. The CDR3 is 18 amino acids. CDR3 in amino acids: CASSIRDRGTISSNEQFF. In DNA, the CDR3 is TGTGCCAGCAGCATACGGGACAGGGGGACAATTTCCTCCAATGAGCAGTTCTTC.

The chain recombines TRBV7-2 with TRBJ1-1; D uncertain. The CDR3 has 16 amino acids. V was shortened by 1 base and J by 0 bases, with 12 bases between the two germline ends. Germline loops: CDR1 SGHTA, CDR2 FQGNSA. Written as DNA, the CDR3 is TGTGCCAGCAGCTTAGTCCGGGCAGACCTGAACACTGAAGCTTTCTTT. Encoded protein: CASSLVRADLNTEAFF.

The chain employs TRBV21-1 and TRBJ2-1; TRBD2 reflects the table's D call only, with no check against the DNA. TRBV21-1 is assigned pseudogene status. The CDR3 has 17 amino acids. The CDR3 loop is CASSKARLDGEDNEQFF. The CDR3 DNA sequence: TGTGCCAGCAGCAAAGCGCGTTTGGACGGGGAGGATAATGAGCAGTTCTTC.

This clonotype was recorded once. V usage is TRBV27 and J usage is TRBJ2-5; unclear D gene. The V end lost 3 bases, the J end lost 0 bases, and 5 bases lay between the germline ends. Germline CDR1 and CDR2: MNHEY and SMNVEV (reference sequence). The CDR3 length is 13 residues. The CDR3 loop reads CASSFTYQETQYF. The CDR3 nucleotides are TGTGCCAGCAGTTTTACATACCAAGAGACCCAGTACTTC.

The chain links TRBV29-1 to TRBJ2-1; possibly TRBD2 for D (5 bases). The CDR3 length is 9 residues. In germline, CDR1 is SQVTM, CDR2 ANQGSEA. With 7 bases removed from V and 8 bases from J, the gap between germline ends came to 6 bases. The CDR3 region is CSAGYEQFF. Here the CDR3 DNA reads TGCAGCGCGGGGTATGAGCAGTTCTTC.

The V and J genes are TRBV28 and TRBJ2-5; TRBD1 is a possible D gene (5 bases). CDR3 length: 14 residues. V lost 6 bases, J lost 1 base, and 12 bases lay in between. Germline V gene data show CDR1 as MDHEN and CDR2 as SYDVKM. CDR3 loop: CASRSGQFQETQYF. CDR3 DNA: TGTGCCAGCAGGTCAGGACAATTCCAAGAGACCCAGTACTTC.

This clonotype was detected once. CDR3 region: CASISKGTTPSYNEQFF. DNA of the CDR3: TGTGCCAGCATCTCAAAGGGGACTACCCCCTCCTACAATGAGCAGTTCTTC. The V call is TRBV27, the J call TRBJ2-1; 7 nucleotides align to TRBD2. The CDR3 totals 17 residues. Per the germline V gene, CDR1 is MNHEY and CDR2 is SMNVEV (reference sequence). Trimming removed 7 bases from V and 0 bases from J; junction bases left unmatched: 12.

The chain is built from TRBV5-1 and TRBJ1-1; 7 bases are shared with TRBD1. CDR1 and CDR2 from the germline V gene are SGHRS and YFSETQ. This CDR3 region has 13 residues. Trimming removed 3 bases from V and 4 bases from J; junction bases left unmatched: 3. The DNA for the CDR3 is TGCGCCAGCAGCTGGGGGACAGCCACTGAAGCTTTCTTT. Protein product: CASSWGTATEAFF.

A remark on this clonotype: Its ends do not fully match the called genes, so a read error is possible. The rearrangement joins TRBV15 to TRBJ2-1; 10 positions match TRBD2. Germline lookup yields CDR1 LNHNV and CDR2 YYDKDF (reference sequence). This CDR3 spans 19 amino acids. The CDR3 region has the DNA TGTACCACCAGCAGAGATCTGAGCGGGGGGGATACCTCCTACAATGAGCAGTTCTTC. This codes for CTTSRDLSGGDTSYNEQFF.

Concerning this clonotype itself: This may be a read error, as it is one base from a much larger clone. This chain joins TRBV4-2 and TRBJ2-5; 14 bases agree with TRBD2. Near its end, the DNA agrees better with TRBJ2-7, so the J call may be wrong. CDR3 size: 18 residues. In germline, CDR1 is LGHNA, CDR2 YNFKEQ. The CDR3 here is CASSQETSGGAENYEQYF. The DNA for the CDR3 is TGTGCCAGCAGCCAAGAGACTAGCGGGGGGGCGGAAAACTACGAGCAGTACTTC.

This clonotype was observed a few times. The chain is built from TRBV28 and TRBJ2-1; D is perhaps TRBD2 (7 bases). The better agreement between TRBJ2-7 and the DNA end casts doubt on the J call. CDR1 MDHEN and CDR2 SYDVKM come from the germline V gene. The CDR3 has 14 amino acids. For the CDR3, the DNA is TGTGCCAGCAGTCCGGGGGAGGGGGTCGGAGAGCAGTACTTC. Translating it yields CASSPGEGVGEQYF.

The J gene is TRBJ1-2, the V gene TRBV28; D gene unclear. Deletions cut 1 base from V and 3 bases from J, with 3 bases between. Germline loops: CDR1 MDHEN, CDR2 SYDVKM. The CDR3 is made up of 12 amino acids. CDR3 region: CASSLSYYGYTF. For the CDR3, the DNA is TGTGCCAGCAGTTTATCGTACTATGGCTACACCTTC.

This chain links TRBV20-1 with TRBJ2-3; D unclear. The CDR3 extends over 14 amino acids. The germline gives CDR1 DFQATT, CDR2 SNEGSKA (reference sequence). V was trimmed by 6 bases and J by 1 base, leaving 14 bases between them. The CDR3 DNA sequence: TGCAGTGCCCCCCGTGGGGTCGGCACAGATACGCAGTATTTT. Translation: CSAPRGVGTDTQYF.

This clonotype has a handful of counts. The V and J genes are TRBV6-5 and TRBJ2-7; TRBD1 is a possible D gene (5 bases). V gave up 7 bases and J gave up 2 bases, with 15 bases separating them. The CDR3 consists of 14 residues. CDR1 and CDR2 from the germline V gene are MNHEY and SVGAGI. The CDR3 bases are TGTGCCAGCACCCTCAGGGTCGGTACCTACGAGCAGTACTTC. It encodes CASTLRVGTYEQYF.

There are a few counts of this clonotype. The V and J genes are TRBV7-8 and TRBJ2-7, with 13 bases fitting TRBD2. CDR3 length equals 15 residues. From germline, CDR1 is SGHVS and CDR2 FQNEAQ. With 6 bases clipped from V and 7 bases from J, the junction kept 9 bases outside the gene matches. This CDR3 is CASSLKGLAGSEQYF. The CDR3 DNA reads TGTGCCAGCAGTCTAAAGGGACTAGCGGGAAGTGAGCAGTACTTC.

The genes are TRBV4-1 and TRBJ1-2, with D possibly being TRBD1 (5 bases). The CDR3 spans 15 residues. Germline CDR1 and CDR2: MGHRA and YSYEKL. V was trimmed by 1 base and J by 2 bases, leaving 11 bases between them. CDR3 residues: CASSQVYGGNYGYTF. CDR3 DNA: TGCGCCAGCAGCCAAGTTTACGGGGGGAACTATGGCTACACCTTC.

In regard to this clonotype: At one end, the junction sequence differs from germline, possibly due to a read error. This chain joins TRBV28 and TRBJ1-2; D gene ambiguous. The CDR3 has 15 residues. Per the germline V gene, CDR1 is MDHEN and CDR2 is SYDVKM. The CDR3 coding sequence is TGTGTCAGCAGCCCCGACATCCCGGAGGGCTATGGCTACACCTTC. Protein: CVSSPDIPEGYGYTF.

The chain couples TRBV5-1 to TRBJ2-5; possible D gene TRBD1, 6 bases. The CDR3 length is 16 residues. Germline V gene lookup returns CDR1 SGHRS and CDR2 YFSETQ. V dropped 5 bases and J dropped 4 bases, with 21 bases sitting between them. The CDR3 DNA sequence: TGCGCCAGCAGGTCAAGGGTTAGGGGGAACGGAGAGACCCAGTACTTC. Amino acid sequence: CASRSRVRGNGETQYF.

The table lists this clonotype with a few counts. This chain joins TRBV7-2 and TRBJ2-1; D unclear. The CDR3 spans 11 residues. V gave up 2 bases and J gave up 10 bases, with 6 bases separating them. From germline, CDR1 is SGHTA and CDR2 FQGNSA. The CDR3 DNA reads TGTGCCAGCAGCTTACTGCGCGAGCAGTTCTTC. Amino acids: CASSLLREQFF. Complete variable domain (other parts from reference TRBV7-2 and TRBJ2-1): GAGVSQSPSNKVTEKGKDVELRCDPISGHTALYWYRQSLGQGLEFLIYFQGNSAPDKSGLPSDRFSAERTGGSVSTLTIQRTQQEDSAVYLCASSLLREQFFGPGTRLTVL.

This clonotype was seen only a few times. The chain joins TRBV28 to TRBJ2-1; D is unresolved. The length of the CDR3 is 14 residues. V gave up 3 bases and J gave up 3 bases, with 9 bases separating them. Germline CDR1 is MDHEN and CDR2 is SYDVKM. The CDR3 region is CASSFEGYYNEQFF. In DNA form, the CDR3 reads TGTGCCAGCAGTTTCGAAGGGTACTACAATGAGCAGTTCTTC.

The J gene is TRBJ2-5, the V gene TRBV6-2 or TRBV6-3; perhaps TRBD2 as D (5 bases). The V end was cut by 2 bases, the J end by 3 bases, with 25 bases between. CDR1 is MNHEY, CDR2 SVGEGT, per germline. The CDR3 runs 19 residues. The CDR3 DNA is TGTGCCAGCAGTTACGTGATTCCGTGGGCGTGGGAGCAAAAAGAGACCCAGTACTTC. It encodes CASSYVIPWAWEQKETQYF.

The chain employs TRBV7-2 and TRBJ2-7; 11 bases map to TRBD1. J gave up 2 bases and V 4 bases, and 4 bases lay outside the gene matches. CDR1 is SGHTA, CDR2 FQGNSA, per germline. The CDR3 sequence is 15 residues long. The CDR3 loop is CASSWDRGWPYEQYF. The CDR3 nucleotides are TGTGCCAGCAGCTGGGACAGGGGGTGGCCCTACGAGCAGTACTTC.